One and the same sample provided the 24 T cell receptor beta chains below, sequenced in a study of OX40 agonist ivuxolimab in advanced cancers. Using immunoSEQ multiplex PCR, the repertoire was profiled, and TCRdb retains in-frame clones only, with some absent. The profile covers some 77,000 clones, with over 85% appearing a single time and less than 0.35% taken by the ten largest. Sequenced here: CD4+ or CD8+ T cells sorted from blood, sampled in a trial of the OX40 agonist ivuxolimab. These receptors were taken from an adult with an advanced solid tumor such as melanoma, head and neck, liver or kidney cancer.

The rearrangement links TRBV29-1 to TRBJ1-2, with D possibly matching TRBD1 (6 bases). V lost 4 bases and J 6 bases, leaving 15 bases between the germline ends. The CDR3 covers 13 residues. Germline loops: CDR1 SQVTM, CDR2 ANQGSEA. CDR3 region: CSVGVQGEDGYTF. CDR3 nucleotides: TGCAGCGTTGGGGTACAGGGAGAGGATGGCTACACCTTC.

The V gene is TRBV25-1, the J gene TRBJ1-1, with a weak D call TRBD1 (6 bases). Germline V lookup: CDR1 MGHDK, CDR2 SYGVNS. Trimming pared 6 bases from V and 7 bases from J, leaving 12 bases between. CDR3 length: 12 amino acids. In DNA, the CDR3 is TGTGCCAGCAGACAGGGATTTGATGAAGCTTTCTTT. Residues: CASRQGFDEAFF. The full variable domain, its missing parts supplied by reference TRBV25-1 and TRBJ1-1, is EADIYQTPRYLVIGTGKKITLECSQTMGHDKMYWYQQDPGMELHLIHYSYGVNSTEKGDLSSESTVSRIRTEHFPLTLESARPSHTSQYLCASRQGFDEAFFGQGTRLTVV.

The rearrangement joins TRBV7-2 to TRBJ2-1; no clear D gene. The CDR3 has 14 residues. The V gene lost 5 bases and the J gene lost 12 bases, with 20 bases spanning the gap. Germline V CDR1 and CDR2: SGHTA, FQGNSA. The DNA of the CDR3 is TGTGCCAGCAGCCCGGACGGGCCTGCCCCCGTGCAGTTCTTC. Protein sequence: CASSPDGPAPVQFF.

DNA for the CDR3: TGTGCCAGCAGCAGACAGGGAGACTATGGCTACACCTTC. As protein: CASSRQGDYGYTF. The rearrangement uses TRBV5-4 and TRBJ1-2; 7 nucleotides match TRBD1. Germline V CDR1 and CDR2: SGHNT, YYREEE (reference sequence). This CDR3 comprises 13 residues. V was clipped by 4 bases and J by 3 bases; unmatched bases: 3.

This chain connects TRBV6-1 to TRBJ1-2; 7 positions match TRBD1. Unmatched junction bases numbered 13, after V lost 11 bases and J lost 1 base. The germline V gene has CDR1 MNHNS and CDR2 SASEGT. The CDR3 contains 15 residues. CDR3 sequence reads: CAGREGASYNYGYTF. In DNA, the CDR3 is TGTGCCGGAAGGGAGGGGGCGTCTTATAACTATGGCTACACCTTC.

The chain links TRBV10-1 to TRBJ2-1; D tentatively reads TRBD1 or TRBD2 (5 bases each). The CDR3 is made up of 16 amino acids. Trimming shortened V by 0 bases and J by 5 bases, and 14 bases separated the two germline ends. Per germline, CDR1 WNHNN and CDR2 SYGVQD (reference sequence). Here the CDR3 DNA reads TGCGCCAGCAGTGAGTCCTCCGGGACGGTTAACAATGAGCAGTTCTTC. Translated, it gives CASSESSGTVNNEQFF.

This chain uses TRBV15 with TRBJ2-7, with D perhaps being TRBD1 or TRBD2 (5 bases each). Germline V gene sequence: CDR1 LNHNV, CDR2 YYDKDF (reference sequence). The CDR3 covers 13 residues. Trimming took off 0 bases at V and 2 bases at J, with 5 bases between the two ends. The CDR3 nucleotides read TGTGCCACCAGCAGAGAGGGGGCCTACGAGCAGTACTTC. This gives the protein CATSREGAYEQYF.

This sequence joins TRBV18 and TRBJ2-7; TRBD1 matches at 9 bases. V was pared by 5 bases and J by 4 bases, with 18 bases of the junction left unmatched. Germline V CDR1 and CDR2: KGHSH, LQKENI. The CDR3 contains 18 residues. The CDR3 loop reads CASSGNPDAQGARYEQYF. In DNA form, the CDR3 reads TGTGCCAGCTCAGGCAACCCGGATGCACAGGGGGCGCGGTACGAGCAGTACTTC.

The gene calls are TRBV19 and TRBJ2-3; D remains unclear. The CDR3 spans 14 residues. Trimming shortened V by 0 bases and J by 5 bases, and 9 bases separated the two germline ends. From germline, CDR1 is LNHDA and CDR2 SQIVND (reference sequence). The CDR3 DNA reads TGTGCCAGTAGTATAGATGGGTCAAAAGATACGCAGTATTTT. This gives the protein CASSIDGSKDTQYF.

The gene calls are TRBV18 and TRBJ1-5; no clear D. V was cut by 8 bases and J by 7 bases, with 15 bases left in between. The CDR3 has 13 amino acids. In germline, CDR1 is KGHSH, CDR2 LQKENI. In DNA form, the CDR3 reads TGTGCCAGCCTAGCCGGTCGGGGACAGCCCCAGCATTTT. Protein product: CASLAGRGQPQHF.

This clone was detected a few times. The chain has TRBV2 and TRBJ1-5, with TRBD1 identical over 7 bases. Trimming took 5 bases from V and 1 from J; bases not matched to a gene: 5. This CDR3 is 15 amino acids long. Germline CDR1 is SNHLY and CDR2 is FYNNEI. The DNA for the CDR3 is TGTGCCAGCAGTATAGACAGGGCGAGCAATCAGCCCCAGCATTTT. Amino acids: CASSIDRASNQPQHF.

The chain uses TRBV7-8 and TRBJ1-1; tentative D call: TRBD1 (6 bases). Germline-derived CDR1 and CDR2 are SGHVS and FQNEAQ. V was cut by 5 bases and J by 0 bases, with 16 bases left in between. This CDR3 has 16 residues. The chain's CDR3 is CASSLGTTGLNTEAFF. The CDR3 DNA follows: TGTGCCAGCAGCCTCGGGACCACAGGGCTGAACACTGAAGCTTTCTTT.

A single count supports this clone. The chain recombines TRBV2 with TRBJ2-7; D may be TRBD2 (7 bases). Germline-derived CDR1 and CDR2 are SNHLY and FYNNEI. CDR3 size: 14 residues. With 4 bases removed from V and 6 bases from J, the gap between germline ends came to 16 bases. For the CDR3, the DNA is TGTGCCAGCAGTGCGGGTGCGGGGGCCCTCGAGCAGTACTTC. Its protein is CASSAGAGALEQYF.

This clone was detected once. The chain recombines TRBV4-3 with TRBJ1-4; D not resolved. Germline V gene sequence: CDR1 LGHNA, CDR2 YSLEER. The CDR3 is 13 amino acids. Trimming took off 5 bases at V and 7 bases at J, with 11 bases between the two ends. The DNA for the CDR3 is TGCGCCAGCAGCGACCGCGGTGGTGAAAAACTGTTTTTT. Translating it yields CASSDRGGEKLFF.

The J gene is TRBJ2-7, the V gene TRBV28, with D perhaps TRBD1 or TRBD2 (5 bases each). V was clipped by 6 bases and J by 5 bases, with 11 bases between them. CDR1 MDHEN and CDR2 SYDVKM come from the germline V gene. The CDR3 runs to 12 residues. CDR3 sequence: CASRTEGHEQYF. CDR3 coding DNA: TGTGCCAGCAGAACCGAGGGGCACGAGCAGTACTTC.

The chain is built from TRBV6-1 and TRBJ1-1, with D unresolved. The V end lost 5 bases, the J end lost 2 bases, and 6 bases lay between the germline ends. The CDR3 covers 12 residues. Germline CDR1 and CDR2: MNHNS and SASEGT. CDR3 sequence: CASSQVNTEAFF. The DNA of the CDR3 is TGTGCCAGCAGTCAAGTTAACACTGAAGCTTTCTTT.

The V and J genes are TRBV5-1 and TRBJ2-5; TRBD2 aligns across 8 bases. Germline V lookup: CDR1 SGHRS, CDR2 YFSETQ. The V segment lost 0 bases and the J segment 4 bases; nucleotides outside the gene matches: 5. CDR3 size: 15 residues. The CDR3 loop reads CASSLDRLARETQYF. In DNA form, the CDR3 reads TGCGCCAGCAGCTTGGATCGACTAGCGAGAGAGACCCAGTACTTC.

The V call is TRBV29-1, the J call TRBJ1-1, with a possible D match to TRBD1 (5 bases). Looked up from germline, CDR1 is SQVTM and CDR2 is ANQGSEA. This CDR3 is built from 12 residues. Trimming shortened V by 5 bases and J by 4 bases, and 11 bases separated the two germline ends. In nucleotides, the CDR3 is TGCAGCGTTCGGACTGGGGGCACTGAAGCTTTCTTT. Amino acid sequence: CSVRTGGTEAFF.

This sequence joins TRBV2 and TRBJ2-1, with a weak D call TRBD1 (6 bases). The CDR3 consists of 15 residues. The V and J ends lost 4 bases and 4 bases respectively, with 14 bases between them. From germline, CDR1 is SNHLY and CDR2 FYNNEI. CDR3 loop: CASSGDTLGYNEQFF. The CDR3 nucleotides read TGTGCCAGCAGTGGGGACACTTTGGGATACAATGAGCAGTTCTTC.

This clone was observed once. V and J are TRBV4-3 and TRBJ1-2, with D possibly matching TRBD1 (5 bases). Trimming pared 7 bases from V and 3 bases from J, leaving 15 bases between. The CDR3 is 14 residues long. From germline, CDR1 is LGHNA and CDR2 YSLEER. The CDR3 nucleotides are TGCGCCAGCACCCCGGGACGGGGAGACTATGGCTACACCTTC. This encodes CASTPGRGDYGYTF.

The chain carries TRBV19 and TRBJ2-1; D ambiguous. Trimming pared 5 bases from V and 0 bases from J, leaving 11 bases between. Germline V gene data show CDR1 as LNHDA and CDR2 as SQIVND (reference sequence). The CDR3 runs to 15 residues. CDR3 in amino acids: CASSVEKGSYNEQFF. The DNA for the CDR3 is TGTGCCAGTAGTGTTGAAAAGGGCTCCTACAATGAGCAGTTCTTC.

J is TRBJ1-2 and V is TRBV6-6; TRBD1 matches at 8 bases. The length of the CDR3 is 14 residues. Per germline, CDR1 MNHNY and CDR2 SVGAGI (reference sequence). V shed 6 bases, J shed 4 bases, and the junction held 7 bases outside the gene matches. This CDR3 reads CASSRDRSGYGYTF. CDR3 DNA sequence: TGTGCCAGCAGCAGGGACAGGTCGGGCTATGGCTACACCTTC.

The rearrangement joins TRBV11-2 to TRBJ2-1, with 11 bases identical to TRBD1. Trimming at V came to 3 bases and at J to 7 bases, leaving 2 bases not matched to a gene. Germline assignment: CDR1 SGHAT and CDR2 FQNNGV. This CDR3 has 14 amino acids. The CDR3 sequence: CASSFGTGGNEQFF. As DNA, the CDR3 is TGTGCCAGCAGCTTCGGGACAGGGGGGAATGAGCAGTTCTTC.

J is TRBJ1-4 and V is TRBV2; D is unclear. The CDR3 runs 13 residues. Germline V CDR1 and CDR2: SNHLY, FYNNEI. Deletions cut 4 bases from V and 6 bases from J, with 9 bases between. The CDR3 protein is CASSANSDEKLFF. CDR3 nucleotide sequence: TGTGCCAGCAGTGCAAATTCAGATGAAAAACTGTTTTTT. Drawing the rest from reference TRBV2 and TRBJ1-4, the complete variable domain is EPEVTQTPSHQVTQMGQEVILRCVPISNHLYFYWYRQILGQKVEFLVSFYNNEISEKSEIFDDQFSVERPDGSNFTLKIRSTKLEDSAMYFCASSANSDEKLFFGSGTQLSVL.